Listed below are T cell receptor beta chains from one sample, sequenced in a study of beta chain features in type 1 diabetes. Here immunoSEQ multiplex PCR was the method, and the copy in TCRdb shows in-frame clones only, minus some. The sample has about 140,000 clones, 6.9% seen once. Input material: central memory CD4+ T cells from blood. These receptor sequences come from a woman in her twenties or thirties in good health. Both conserved end residues are part of each CDR3.

>TRBJ1-4|TRBV7-2
CASSLGGPNEKLFF
>TRBJ1-1|TRBV29-1
CSALWRGANTEAFF
>TRBJ2-7|TRBV28
CASLSGRAYEQYF
>TRBJ2-5|TRBV15
CATSRVTGSEETQYF
>TRBJ2-7|TRBV6-5
CASSYRTGDEQYF
>TRBJ2-1|TRBV6-5
CASSRLAGPSFF
>TRBJ2-6|TRBV27
CASSFSSGGVAGANVLTF
>TRBJ2-4|TRBV28
CASSPARSGRAGGDF
>TRBJ2-3|TRBV18
CASSQGVPNTDTQYF
>TRBJ2-6|TRBV2
CASSEGDRGFYSGANVLTF
>TRBJ2-3|TRBV27
CASSLKLGTDTQYF
>TRBJ2-7|TRBV4-3
CASSQEHRLASYEQYF
>TRBJ2-5|TRBV5-1
CASSLFGQAQETQYF
>TRBJ2-7|TRBV7-8
CASSLSETSEFYEQYF
>TRBJ1-1|TRBV6-6
CASSYSTGSEAFF
>TRBJ2-5|TRBV7-7
CASSLHPQGQETQYF